Below, 10 T cell receptor beta chains from the same sample are listed, as sequenced in a study of beta chain features in type 1 diabetes (dated by TCRdb to 2016 to 2019). Overall study outcomes, separate from this receptor: In all four CD4+ subsets, TCRB CDR3 length was moderately but significantly shorter in type 1 diabetes patients.

Libraries were made using the immunoSEQ multiplex PCR assay. The entire amount of isolated RNA was reverse transcribed using the High Capacity cDNA Reverse Transcription Kit, so the sequenced TCRB transcripts were expressed ones. Sourced from immuneACCESS, this table was stored by TCRdb with only in-frame sequences that have V and J called. A share of the clones is absent; for the studies checked, an unresolved V gene accounts for under half, and the remainder has no known explanation. The sample yields about 150,000 clones; about 9.3% were counted once. The top ten constitute approximately 0.5% of the sample. Their antigens remain unidentified. Sequenced sample: central memory CD4+ T cells from blood. The source is a man aged 30-40 years with type 1 diabetes.

With respect to this clone: Possible read error: a much larger clone is one base away. The chain employs TRBV7-8 and TRBJ2-3; D is ambiguous. This CDR3 is built from 13 residues. Germline CDR1 SGHVS, CDR2 FQNEAQ. Trimming took 1 base from V and 1 from J, leaving 3 bases between them. CDR3 loop: CASSLVGTDTQYF. The CDR3 DNA is TGTGCCAGCAGCTTAGTCGGCACAGATACGCAGTATTTT.

This clone was observed a few times. CDR3 in amino acids: CASSLSSGTANYEQYF. The CDR3 region has the DNA TGCGCCAGCAGCTTGTCATCCGGGACAGCAAACTACGAGCAGTACTTC. This sequence joins TRBV5-1 and TRBJ2-7; TRBD1 agrees at 7 bases. V dropped 1 base and J dropped 3; count of bases not matched to a gene: 10. The CDR3 length is 16 residues. Per the germline V gene, CDR1 is SGHRS and CDR2 is YFSETQ.

This clone was observed a few times. The chain employs TRBV4-2 and TRBJ2-3; 11 nucleotides match TRBD2. The CDR3 contains 14 residues. V was pared by 4 bases and J by 5 bases, with 2 bases of the junction left unmatched. Germline-derived CDR1 and CDR2 are LGHNA and YNFKEQ. CDR3 in amino acids: CASSRGLAGDTQYF. The CDR3 nucleotides are TGTGCCAGCAGCCGAGGACTAGCGGGAGATACGCAGTATTTT.

This clone was counted between two and nine times. The chain combines TRBV28 with TRBJ2-4; 7 nucleotides line up with TRBD1. This CDR3 has 15 residues. The V gene's germline CDR1 is MDHEN and CDR2 SYDVKM. The junction had 6 bases not matched to a gene; V was cut back by 3 bases and J by 4 bases. Here the CDR3 reads CASSFARTGKNIQYF. CDR3 nucleotide sequence: TGTGCCAGCAGTTTTGCGAGGACAGGTAAAAACATTCAGTACTTC.

The V gene is TRBV19, the J gene TRBJ1-5; D may be TRBD1 (5 bases). The CDR3 consists of 14 residues. CDR1 is LNHDA and CDR2 is SQIVND in the germline V gene (reference sequence). Trimming cost V 0 bases and J 5 bases, with 8 bases left between them. Here the CDR3 reads CASSIEQAYQPQHF. CDR3 nucleotides: TGTGCCAGTAGTATAGAACAGGCGTATCAGCCCCAGCATTTT.

CDR3 sequence reads: CASSLENRGVTEAFF. DNA for the CDR3: TGTGCCAGCAGCTTAGAGAACAGGGGGGTCACTGAAGCTTTCTTT. This sequence joins TRBV13 and TRBJ1-1, with 8 bases fitting TRBD1. Per the germline V gene, CDR1 is PRHDT and CDR2 is FYEKMQ (reference sequence). Trimming at V came to 1 base and at J to 4 bases, leaving 5 bases not matched to a gene. The CDR3 is 15 amino acids.

The chain employs TRBV7-3 and TRBJ2-1; 10 bases match TRBD2. Per germline, CDR1 SGHTA and CDR2 FQGTGA. The CDR3 is 16 amino acids. V was pared by 1 base and J by 14 bases, with 14 bases of the junction left unmatched. The CDR3 DNA sequence: TGTGCCAGCAGCTTAATAGTGGGACTAGCGACAGAAGGGAAGTTCTTC. Protein: CASSLIVGLATEGKFF.

This clone has more than one count but fewer than ten. The rearrangement uses TRBV9 and TRBJ2-5, with 10 positions matching TRBD2. Germline CDR1 and CDR2: SGDLS and YYNGEE. Trimming removed 2 bases from V and 5 bases from J; junction bases left unmatched: 18. This CDR3 contains 19 residues. The CDR3 DNA is TGTGCCAGCAGCGTCGAACCCTCCCAAGCGGGAGGGGCGGTTGAGACCCAGTACTTC. Protein sequence: CASSVEPSQAGGAVETQYF.

A few counts support this clone. Other DNA variants within this sample encode the same CDR3. This chain connects TRBV29-1 to TRBJ2-2; D is unclear. There are 12 residues in the CDR3. Germline values: CDR1 SQVTM, CDR2 ANQGSEA. V dropped 7 bases and J dropped 2 bases, with 8 bases sitting between them. This CDR3 reads CSAGVNTGELFF. DNA of the CDR3: TGCAGCGCCGGAGTTAACACCGGGGAGCTGTTTTTT.

This clone came up a few times. This chain uses TRBV5-6 with TRBJ2-3; the D gene is possibly TRBD2 (6 bases). This CDR3 has 16 residues. In germline, CDR1 is SGHDT, CDR2 YYEEEE. Trimming removed 4 bases at V and 5 bases at J, with 20 bases between. CDR3 protein: CASSHRGSGRRDTQYF. DNA of the CDR3: TGTGCCAGCAGCCACCGGGGGAGCGGAAGAAGAGATACGCAGTATTTT.